This T cell receptor beta chain came from a study of a mutant IDH1 vaccine in newly diagnosed glioma. Overall study context: First vaccine doses came 4-6 weeks after radiotherapy alone, or with temozolomide cycles. The therapy given earlier, which was standard therapy, consisted of radiotherapy, temozolomide, or both, and most of the patients received both.

Method: immunoSEQ multiplex PCR; TCRdb's copy keeps in-frame clones and lacks some. The table has some 56,000 clones, over 70% seen once. Time point denoted: week 47, end of study. Doses of 300 ug of mutant IDH1 20-mer peptide were given with topical imiquimod. Each donor presented with a new WHO grade 3 or 4 astrocytoma that tested IDH1-mutant and showed ATRX loss. This clone has only a few counts. Its antigen is still unknown. Trimming pared 3 bases from V and 1 base from J, leaving 6 bases between. The CDR3 spans 13 residues. Germline CDR1 and CDR2: KGHSH and LQKENI. The TCR was taken from a man aged 50-60 years with glioma. Material: PBMCs, obtained from a glioma patient whose treatment included an IDH1 peptide vaccine. The chain combines TRBV18 with TRBJ1-1; D is unresolved. DNA for the CDR3: TGTGCCAGCTCACCTGCAGGGAACACTGAAGCTTTCTTT. It codes for CASSPAGNTEAFF.